A single sample is the source of the 28 T cell receptor beta chains below, sequenced in a study of CD8 T cells in ankylosing spondylitis. Study-wide points: Ankylosing spondylitis blood appeared to carry a characteristic TCR beta motif of several highly homologous variants.

The antigens these receptors bind are not known. TCRdb reanalysed the 5' RACE reads using MiXCR and keeps one entry per CDR3 protein. The sample consists of hundreds of thousands of distinct CDR3 sequences, about 11% of them appearing once. Sample: blood, either unsorted or a sorted T cell fraction (not recorded which). The source is a male donor with ankylosing spondylitis.

In its sample, this clonotype was seen a few times. V gene TRBV6-1 combines with J gene TRBJ1-2; 7 positions match TRBD1. The CDR3 extends over 13 amino acids. CDR1 is MNHNS, CDR2 SASEGT, per germline. The V segment lost 6 bases and the J segment 4 bases; nucleotides outside the gene matches: 5. CDR3: CASREQGFYGYTF. CDR3 in DNA: TGTGCCAGCAGAGAACAGGGGTTCTATGGCTACACCTTC.

This clonotype was found a few times. This chain connects TRBV6-2 or TRBV6-3 to TRBJ2-2, with a weak D call TRBD2 (5 bases). Per the germline V gene, CDR1 is MNHEY and CDR2 is SVGEGT. The V end was cut by 6 bases, the J end by 3 bases, with 11 bases between. The CDR3 spans 14 residues. CDR3 in DNA: TGTGCCAGCAGGGCTAGCACCTACACCGGGGAGCTGTTTTTT. Its translation: CASRASTYTGELFF.

The table lists this clonotype with a few counts. V gene TRBV30 combines with J gene TRBJ1-3; no reliable D call. The ends were cut back, 5 bases at V and 3 bases at J, with 11 bases in the middle. CDR1 and CDR2 from the germline V gene are GTSNPN and SVGIG (reference sequence). CDR3 size: 13 residues. The CDR3 sequence is CAWETIRGNTIYF. The CDR3, as DNA: TGTGCCTGGGAGACTATCCGTGGAAACACCATATATTTT.

This clonotype was observed many times. The chain carries TRBV20-1 and TRBJ2-3; perhaps TRBD2 as D (6 bases). Germline V CDR1 and CDR2: DFQATT, SNEGSKA (reference sequence). This CDR3 has 12 amino acids. Trimming cost V 4 bases and J 3 bases, with 8 bases left between them. CDR3 DNA: TGCAGTGCTATCGGGGGTACAGATACGCAGTATTTT. Amino acids: CSAIGGTDTQYF.

V is TRBV20-1 and J is TRBJ2-3, with 12 positions matching TRBD2. The J segment lost 6 bases and the V segment lost 3 bases, leaving 7 bases of the junction unmatched. This CDR3 is 15 amino acids long. From germline, CDR1 is DFQATT and CDR2 SNEGSKA (reference sequence). CDR3 sequence: CSASRLAGGLDTQYF. CDR3 nucleotide sequence: TGCAGTGCTAGTCGCCTAGCGGGAGGGTTGGATACGCAGTATTTT.

This chain uses TRBV3-1 with TRBJ2-5; a possible D gene is TRBD2 (6 bases). Trimming removed 3 bases at V and 2 bases at J, with 10 bases between. The CDR3 is 14 residues long. From germline, CDR1 is LGHDT and CDR2 YNNKEL (reference sequence). CDR3 in amino acids: CASSHSAGQETQYF. The CDR3 coding sequence is TGTGCCAGCAGCCATTCTGCGGGACAAGAGACCCAGTACTTC.

The V call is TRBV12-3 or TRBV12-4, the J call TRBJ1-6; 7 bases map to TRBD1. The CDR3 extends over 15 amino acids. The V segment lost 6 bases and the J segment 7 bases; nucleotides outside the gene matches: 9. This CDR3 is CASSPTGTVNSPLHF. Here the CDR3 DNA reads TGTGCCAGCAGCCCTACCGGGACAGTCAATTCACCCCTCCACTTT.

The CDR3, as DNA: TGCGCCAGCAGCCCTATGAGGGTCTCCTACAATGAGCAGTTCTTC. Amino acid sequence: CASSPMRVSYNEQFF. The chain recombines TRBV5-1 with TRBJ2-1; possible D gene TRBD2, 5 bases. Looked up from germline, CDR1 is SGHRS and CDR2 is YFSETQ. V dropped 4 bases and J dropped 0 bases, with 11 bases sitting between them. The length of the CDR3 is 15 residues.

There are a few counts of this clonotype. The chain uses TRBV5-1 and TRBJ2-5, with TRBD2 matching 10 bases. Germline-derived CDR1 and CDR2 are SGHRS and YFSETQ. The length of the CDR3 is 15 residues. Trimming removed 2 bases from V and 4 bases from J; junction bases left unmatched: 5. CDR3: CASSFRAGGLETQYF. CDR3 bases: TGCGCCAGCAGCTTTCGAGCGGGAGGGCTAGAGACCCAGTACTTC.

The chain uses TRBV5-6 and TRBJ2-7, with D unclear. Germline V gene sequence: CDR1 SGHDT, CDR2 YYEEEE. Trimming shortened V by 7 bases and J by 3 bases, and 11 bases separated the two germline ends. The CDR3 is made up of 12 amino acids. The CDR3 DNA reads as TGTGCCAGCCACCGCCTGGGCTACGAGCAGTACTTC. Translation: CASHRLGYEQYF. Looking up the rest from reference TRBV5-6 and TRBJ2-7 gives the full variable domain: DAGVTQSPTHLIKTRGQQVTLRCSPKSGHDTVSWYQQALGQGPQFIFQYYEEEERQRGNFPDRFSGHQFPNYSSELNVNALLLGDSALYLCASHRLGYEQYFGPGTRLTVT.

This chain uses TRBV6-5 with TRBJ1-1, with D possibly matching TRBD1 (6 bases). This CDR3 is 16 amino acids long. Germline-derived CDR1 and CDR2 are MNHEY and SVGAGI. V was cut by 1 base and J by 2 bases, with 14 bases left in between. The CDR3: CASSYFRGGLNTEAFF. CDR3 DNA sequence: TGTGCCAGCAGTTACTTTAGGGGGGGACTTAACACTGAAGCTTTCTTT.

The rearrangement links TRBV5-1 to TRBJ1-4; the D is unclear. Trimming stripped 2 bases from V and 0 bases from J, with 8 bases between. The CDR3 consists of 15 residues. CDR1 and CDR2 (germline): SGHRS, YFSETQ. CDR3 in amino acids: CASSFGVATNEKLFF. The CDR3 DNA sequence: TGCGCCAGCAGCTTCGGAGTTGCAACTAATGAAAAACTGTTTTTT.

Ten or more counts support this clonotype. The chain uses TRBV20-1 and TRBJ1-1; D uncertain. V lost 6 bases, J lost 1 base, and 6 bases lay in between. Germline V lookup: CDR1 DFQATT, CDR2 SNEGSKA (reference sequence). The CDR3 has 11 residues. The CDR3 sequence: CSARKNTEAFF. Here the CDR3 DNA reads TGCAGTGCCCGAAAGAACACTGAAGCTTTCTTT.

The table lists this clonotype with many counts. This rearrangement joins TRBV12-3 or TRBV12-4 to TRBJ2-7, with D tentatively TRBD1 or TRBD2 (5 bases each). The CDR3 loop spans 15 amino acids. V was pared by 1 base and J by 0 bases, with 10 bases between. CDR3 bases: TGTGCCAGCAGTTTAGGAGGGACCCTCTCCTACGAGCAGTACTTC. It is translated as CASSLGGTLSYEQYF.

The chain joins TRBV7-2 to TRBJ2-2; 7 nucleotides agree with TRBD2. Trimming at V came to 5 bases and at J to 8 bases, leaving 11 bases not matched to a gene. Germline lookup yields CDR1 SGHTA and CDR2 FQGNSA. The CDR3 covers 15 residues. CDR3 amino acids: CASSPGTTRYGELFF. The CDR3 DNA is TGTGCCAGCAGCCCCGGGACTACCCGGTATGGGGAGCTGTTTTTT.

The V call is TRBV11-2, the J call TRBJ2-3; TRBD2 matches at 7 bases. This CDR3 is built from 14 residues. Germline assignment: CDR1 SGHAT and CDR2 FQNNGV. The V segment lost 4 bases and the J segment 2 bases; nucleotides outside the gene matches: 3. CDR3 sequence (DNA): TGTGCCAGCAGCTCGGGACTACTCACAGATACGCAGTATTTT. Amino acids: CASSSGLLTDTQYF. The full variable domain, with the rest looked up from reference TRBV11-2 and TRBJ2-3, is EAGVAQSPRYKIIEKRQSVAFWCNPISGHATLYWYQQILGQGPKLLIQFQNNGVVDDSQLPKDRFSAERLKGVDSTLKIQPAKLEDSAVYLCASSSGLLTDTQYFGPGTRLTVL.

The chain couples TRBV20-1 to TRBJ1-4; no clear D. CDR1 and CDR2 from the germline V gene are DFQATT and SNEGSKA (reference sequence). The CDR3 totals 13 residues. Trimming removed 3 bases at V and 4 bases at J, with 9 bases between. In DNA, the CDR3 is TGCAGTGCTAGTTTGGGTGTTAATGAAAAACTGTTTTTT. It is translated as CSASLGVNEKLFF.

This clonotype was detected only a few times. This chain links TRBV4-3 with TRBJ2-5; the D gene is possibly TRBD2 (5 bases). The CDR3 is made up of 15 amino acids. From germline, CDR1 is LGHNA and CDR2 YSLEER. The V end was cut by 1 base, the J end by 1 base, with 10 bases between. DNA of the CDR3: TGCGCCAGCAGCCAAGGAGCTAGCATCCAAGAGACCCAGTACTTC. It codes for CASSQGASIQETQYF.

J is TRBJ2-7 and V is TRBV6-1; 8 nucleotides agree with TRBD1. CDR3 length: 18 amino acids. The germline CDR1 and CDR2 sequences are MNHNS and SASEGT. V was pared by 5 bases and J by 3 bases, with 18 bases of the junction left unmatched. DNA for the CDR3: TGTGCCAGCAGTCCCCGGACAGGGAGCGCTGGGAATGTCTACGAGCAGTACTTC. Residues: CASSPRTGSAGNVYEQYF.

The J gene is TRBJ2-7, the V gene TRBV15; a weak D match, TRBD2 (6 bases). CDR1 and CDR2 (germline): LNHNV, YYDKDF (reference sequence). V gave up 5 bases and J gave up 7 bases, with 12 bases separating them. CDR3 length equals 12 residues. CDR3 sequence: CATSDGAGEQYF. CDR3 nucleotide sequence: TGTGCCACCAGCGACGGGGCGGGGGAGCAGTACTTC.

This clonotype was observed at least ten times. V is TRBV5-6 and J is TRBJ2-5, with TRBD2 matching 7 bases. Germline V gives CDR1 SGHDT, CDR2 YYEEEE. V shed 4 bases, J shed 4 bases, and the junction held 4 bases outside the gene matches. The CDR3 totals 13 residues. CDR3 nucleotide sequence: TGTGCCAGCAGCCCGGGGGGATCAGAGACCCAGTACTTC. Amino acids: CASSPGGSETQYF.

This clonotype was picked up a small number of times. The rearrangement joins TRBV11-1 to TRBJ2-3, with a possible D match to TRBD2 (6 bases). The V end was cut by 6 bases, the J end by 6 bases, with 22 bases between. The germline V gene has CDR1 SGHAT and CDR2 FQDESV (reference sequence). The length of the CDR3 is 16 residues. The DNA for the CDR3 is TGTGCCAGCAGACCGCCCGGAGCAGCGGGTGGGGATACGCAGTATTTT. Protein sequence: CASRPPGAAGGDTQYF.

This clonotype was observed at least ten times. The gene calls are TRBV28 and TRBJ2-7, with TRBD2 identical over 13 bases. CDR1 and CDR2 (germline): MDHEN, SYDVKM. The junction had 3 bases not matched to a gene; V was cut back by 3 bases and J by 4 bases. The CDR3 sequence is 15 residues long. The CDR3 bases are TGTGCCAGCAGTTTGGGACTAGCGGGAAGGTACGAGCAGTACTTC. Translation gives CASSLGLAGRYEQYF.

This chain joins TRBV7-9 and TRBJ1-5, with D uncertain. The CDR3 sequence is 14 residues long. Trimming took off 8 bases at V and 1 base at J, with 12 bases between the two ends. Germline V gives CDR1 SEHNR, CDR2 FQNEAQ (reference sequence). CDR3 nucleotides: TGTGCCAGCCGCCGGGTGGGCAGCAATCAGCCCCAGCATTTT. Amino acid sequence: CASRRVGSNQPQHF.

This clonotype was recorded at least ten times. The chain combines TRBV7-2 with TRBJ1-4; TRBD1 agrees at 7 bases. The CDR3 contains 14 residues. Germline CDR1 is SGHTA and CDR2 is FQGNSA. The V and J ends lost 5 bases and 7 bases, in that order; junction bases with no gene match: 7. The CDR3 region has the DNA TGTGCCAGCAGCCAACAGGGGACGGGTGAAAAACTGTTTTTT. It is translated as CASSQQGTGEKLFF.

The chain is built from TRBV7-9 and TRBJ1-1; D gene ambiguous. The CDR3 is 16 residues long. Looked up from germline, CDR1 is SEHNR and CDR2 is FQNEAQ (reference sequence). Trimming removed 4 bases from V and 4 bases from J, with 19 bases in between. CDR3 coding DNA: TGTGCCAGCAGCTCCCCGGATGGCATTGGGAGCACTGAAGCTTTCTTT. Protein sequence: CASSSPDGIGSTEAFF. Full variable domain (outside the CDR3, taken from reference TRBV7-9 and TRBJ1-1): DTGVSQNPRHKITKRGQNVTFRCDPISEHNRLYWYRQTLGQGPEFLTYFQNEAQLEKSRLLSDRFSAERPKGSFSTLEIQRTEQGDSAMYLCASSSPDGIGSTEAFFGQGTRLTVV.

This rearrangement joins TRBV5-6 to TRBJ1-1, with no clear D. The CDR3 is 13 residues long. CDR1 is SGHDT, CDR2 YYEEEE, per germline. V shed 0 bases and J shed 6 bases, with 9 bases lying between them. CDR3 nucleotide sequence: TGTGCCAGCAGCTTGGGGCGGTATGCTGAAGCTTTCTTT. Translation gives CASSLGRYAEAFF. The full variable domain, completed using reference TRBV5-6 and TRBJ1-1, is DAGVTQSPTHLIKTRGQQVTLRCSPKSGHDTVSWYQQALGQGPQFIFQYYEEEERQRGNFPDRFSGHQFPNYSSELNVNALLLGDSALYLCASSLGRYAEAFFGQGTRLTVV.

The CDR3 loop is CASSSGLANNEQFF. The CDR3 DNA is TGTGCCAGCAGCTCGGGACTAGCCAACAATGAGCAGTTCTTC. The rearrangement links TRBV6-1 to TRBJ2-1, with TRBD2 matching over 9 bases. Germline values: CDR1 MNHNS, CDR2 SASEGT. With V trimmed by 6 bases and J by 5 bases, 5 bases remained unmatched. The CDR3 extends over 14 amino acids.